The sequence of this TCR beta chain was determined in a study of identical twins. Study results and limitations: Recombination models fit unrelated individuals' TCR alpha sharing but underestimated twins'. Whereas memory repertoires showed no such difference, abundant cord blood beta clonotypes carried fewer insertions.

Concerning this clonotype itself: Its antigen is not known.

TCRdb ran MiXCR on the 5' RACE reads and lists one entry per CDR3 protein. The sample has some 300,000 distinct CDR3 sequences; 9% to 15% are singletons. With no exceptions, donors were healthy Caucasians. CDR3 length equals 14 residues. Per the germline V gene, CDR1 is SGHRS and CDR2 is YFSETQ. The V and J ends lost 0 bases and 3 bases, in that order; junction bases with no gene match: 0. These same data were also listed under a study on yellow fever vaccine responses in identical twins.

The sequenced sample was CD8+ T cells sorted from blood. This TCR was recovered from a young woman in good health. The chain uses TRBV5-1 and TRBJ2-1; the match to TRBD2 covers 7 bases. CDR3 sequence (DNA): TGCGCCAGCAGCTTGGAGCGGGGCTACAATGAGCAGTTCTTC. Protein product: CASSLERGYNEQFF.